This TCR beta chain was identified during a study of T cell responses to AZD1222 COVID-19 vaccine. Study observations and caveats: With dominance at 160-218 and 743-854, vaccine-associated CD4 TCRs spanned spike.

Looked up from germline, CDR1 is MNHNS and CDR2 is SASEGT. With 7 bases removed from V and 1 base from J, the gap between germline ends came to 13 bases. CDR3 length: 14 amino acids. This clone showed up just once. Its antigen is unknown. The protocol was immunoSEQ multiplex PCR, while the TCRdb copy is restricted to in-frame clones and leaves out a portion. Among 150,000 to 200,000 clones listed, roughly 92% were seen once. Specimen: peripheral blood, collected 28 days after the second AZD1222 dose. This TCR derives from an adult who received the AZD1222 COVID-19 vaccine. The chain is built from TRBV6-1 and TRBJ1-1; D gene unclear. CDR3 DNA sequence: TGTGCCAGCACCTACCAGGACCGGAACACTGAAGCTTTCTTT. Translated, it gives CASTYQDRNTEAFF.